Detailed here is one TCR beta chain. The data derive from a study of blood T cell repertoires in COVID-19. Study context: COVID-19 samples from acute and convalescent phases originated in the United States, Italy and Spain. The cDNA or gDNA used as material had been derived from T cells, B-cell-depleted T cells, or PBMCs.

V shed 5 bases and J 7 bases; nucleotides not matched to a gene: 3. This CDR3 is 12 amino acids long. Per germline, CDR1 LNHDA and CDR2 SQIVND (reference sequence). In the study's own analysis: Using reference gene primer amplification, nucleated cell counts were estimated. Sequencing used immunoSEQ multiplex PCR; TCRdb keeps in-frame clones, though not all of them. V, J and clone size were drawn from that table, and D and trimming were deduced from the DNA. This table holds a few hundred thousand clones, 80% to 95% found once. The sample consisted of peripheral blood. V gene TRBV19 combines with J gene TRBJ1-1; 8 bases line up with TRBD1. This receptor was identified in a person aged 18 to 30 with COVID-19, enrolled during active disease. The CDR3 protein is CASSLGQGEAFF. CDR3 nucleotide sequence: TGTGCCAGTAGTCTCGGACAGGGTGAAGCTTTCTTT.